One sample yielded the 30 T cell receptor beta chains listed below, sequenced in a study of cytomegalovirus exposure and HLA in healthy donors. In the PCR, 60 Vbeta and 13 Jbeta primers were used. This table comes from immunoSEQ multiplex PCR, and its TCRdb copy is limited to in-frame clones, with some not included. Here the sample spans roughly 200,000 clones, roughly 80% being singletons. Sequences were obtained from PBMCs. These receptors were collected from a man aged 45 to 65 in good health and CMV-seronegative.

The genes are TRBV6-4 and TRBJ2-2; no clear D gene. The CDR3 runs 15 residues. The germline gives CDR1 MRHNA, CDR2 SNTAGT. Trimming left V 0 bases short and J 1 base short, with 6 bases between. CDR3 in DNA: TGTGCCAGCAGTGACTCTAGTCGGAACACCGGGGAGCTGTTTTTT. Protein sequence: CASSDSSRNTGELFF.

This CDR3 is CASSLWVGAVTEAFF. The CDR3 DNA sequence: TGTGCCAGCAGCTTGTGGGTAGGGGCGGTCACTGAAGCTTTCTTT. The chain combines TRBV7-2 with TRBJ1-1; maybe TRBD1 (5 bases). Trimming left V 3 bases short and J 4 bases short, with 15 bases between. The CDR3 extends over 15 amino acids. Germline CDR1 reads SGHTA; CDR2 reads FQGNSA.

The chain uses TRBV6-6 and TRBJ2-5; D call uncertain. The CDR3 spans 12 residues. Trimming took off 2 bases at V and 5 bases at J, with 6 bases between the two ends. Per the germline V gene, CDR1 is MNHNY and CDR2 is SVGAGI (reference sequence). DNA of the CDR3: TGTGCCAGCAGTTACCGAGTGGAGACCCAGTACTTC. It yields the protein CASSYRVETQYF.

This chain connects TRBV10-1 to TRBJ2-7; D is perhaps TRBD1 (6 bases). V was clipped by 4 bases and J by 11 bases, with 9 bases between them. Germline V gives CDR1 WNHNN, CDR2 SYGVQD (reference sequence). The CDR3 is 10 residues long. The CDR3 region has the DNA TGCGCCAGCAGTGGGCCAGGGGAGTACTTC. Encoded protein: CASSGPGEYF.

The chain uses TRBV5-4 and TRBJ1-1, with 8 bases lining up with TRBD1. The CDR3 covers 14 residues. The trim removed 4 bases at V and 2 bases at J, leaving 4 bases unmatched. Germline loops: CDR1 SGHNT, CDR2 YYREEE (reference sequence). CDR3 sequence (DNA): TGTGCCAGCAGCACGACAGGGGTTAACACTGAAGCTTTCTTT. It is translated as CASSTTGVNTEAFF.

V and J are TRBV5-5 and TRBJ1-2, with TRBD1 matching over 7 bases. The V gene end was trimmed by 2 bases and the J gene end by 8 bases; junction bases not matched to a gene: 6. The CDR3 loop spans 13 amino acids. Germline CDR1 SGHKS, CDR2 YYEKEE (reference sequence). CDR3 sequence (DNA): TGTGCCAGCAGCTTACCCACAGGGGACGGCTACACCTTC. It translates to CASSLPTGDGYTF. Based on the CDR3 plus reference TRBV5-5 and TRBJ1-2, the full variable domain is DAGVTQSPTHLIKTRGQQVTLRCSPISGHKSVSWYQQVLGQGPQFIFQYYEKEERGRGNFPDRFSARQFPNYSSELNVNALLLGDSALYLCASSLPTGDGYTFGSGTRLTVV.

J is TRBJ1-2 and V is TRBV28; 7 nucleotides line up with TRBD1. J was trimmed by 4 bases and V by 5 bases; bases with no gene match: 7. The CDR3 is 14 residues long. Looked up from germline, CDR1 is MDHEN and CDR2 is SYDVKM. The CDR3 loop reads CASSTGTGVYGYTF. CDR3 bases: TGTGCCAGCAGTACTGGAACAGGGGTCTATGGCTACACCTTC.

Only a few counts were recorded for this clone. This CDR3 is CASSVMGRTNEKLFF. The CDR3 DNA reads TGTGCCAGCAGTGTGATGGGGCGGACTAATGAAAAACTGTTTTTT. The chain is built from TRBV6-6 and TRBJ1-4; tentatively, D is TRBD1 (5 bases). From germline, CDR1 is MNHNY and CDR2 SVGAGI (reference sequence). The germline V and J ends were trimmed by 5 bases and 2 bases, with 12 bases remaining between them. The CDR3 has 15 amino acids.

V and J are TRBV5-1 and TRBJ2-1; no clear D. Trimming shortened V by 4 bases and J by 1 base, and 12 bases separated the two germline ends. The CDR3 loop spans 15 amino acids. CDR1 is SGHRS and CDR2 is YFSETQ in the germline V gene. The CDR3 nucleotides read TGCGCCAGCAGCCCCGACTTAAATTCCTACAATGAGCAGTTCTTC. Its translation: CASSPDLNSYNEQFF.

This chain connects TRBV9 to TRBJ1-4, with 7 bases fitting TRBD1. The germline CDR1 and CDR2 sequences are SGDLS and YYNGEE. With 2 bases clipped from V and 7 bases from J, the junction kept 5 bases outside the gene matches. This CDR3 has 14 amino acids. The CDR3: CASSVEQGLEKLFF. The DNA for the CDR3 is TGTGCCAGCAGCGTCGAACAGGGGCTTGAAAAACTGTTTTTT.

V is TRBV2 and J is TRBJ1-5, with 7 bases fitting TRBD1. This CDR3 region has 16 residues. Germline V gene sequence: CDR1 SNHLY, CDR2 FYNNEI. The junction had 10 bases not matched to a gene; V was cut back by 6 bases and J by 2 bases. CDR3 region: CASSLQGKGGNQPQHF. The DNA of the CDR3 is TGTGCCAGCAGCCTACAGGGGAAGGGTGGCAATCAGCCCCAGCATTTT.

V usage is TRBV4-1 and J usage is TRBJ2-2; D uncertain. Germline V gives CDR1 MGHRA, CDR2 YSYEKL. The CDR3 runs 14 residues. The V and J ends lost 3 bases and 6 bases respectively, with 11 bases between them. Here the CDR3 reads CASSHLFFSGELFF. DNA for the CDR3: TGCGCCAGCAGCCACTTATTTTTCTCCGGGGAGCTGTTTTTT.

The genes are TRBV6-4 and TRBJ1-5; 10 bases align to TRBD1. Trimming took 7 bases from V and 5 from J; bases not matched to a gene: 8. CDR3 length equals 15 residues. In germline, CDR1 is MRHNA, CDR2 SNTAGT. CDR3 DNA: TGTGCCAGCACGACCGGGACAGGGGATGATCAGCCCCAGCATTTT. It translates to CASTTGTGDDQPQHF.

V is TRBV9 and J is TRBJ2-1, with 7 bases that match TRBD2. This CDR3 has 15 residues. The V and J ends lost 0 bases and 4 bases, in that order; junction bases with no gene match: 4. Per germline, CDR1 SGDLS and CDR2 YYNGEE. The CDR3 region is CASSVDLAEYNEQFF. The CDR3 region has the DNA TGTGCCAGCAGCGTAGATCTAGCGGAGTACAATGAGCAGTTCTTC.

The V call is TRBV19, the J call TRBJ1-2, with 7 bases matching TRBD1. Losses at the gene ends were 1 base for V and 10 bases for J; bases not matched to a gene: 6. Germline CDR1 and CDR2: LNHDA and SQIVND (reference sequence). CDR3 length: 13 residues. This chain's CDR3 is CASSIGQRGHYTF. The CDR3 coding sequence is TGTGCCAGTAGTATAGGGCAGAGGGGGCACTACACCTTC. Drawing the rest from reference TRBV19 and TRBJ1-2, the complete variable domain is DGGITQSPKYLFRKEGQNVTLSCEQNLNHDAMYWYRQDPGQGLRLIYYSQIVNDFQKGDIAEGYSVSREKKESFPLTVTSAQKNPTAFYLCASSIGQRGHYTFGSGTRLTVV.

The chain couples TRBV27 to TRBJ2-2, with TRBD1 identical over 9 bases. Germline V lookup: CDR1 MNHEY, CDR2 SMNVEV (reference sequence). There are 13 residues in the CDR3. V shed 10 bases and J 6 bases; nucleotides not matched to a gene: 6. The CDR3 protein is CATSGTGPGELFF. CDR3 bases: TGTGCCACCTCCGGGACAGGGCCCGGGGAGCTGTTTTTT.

The chain has TRBV6-6 and TRBJ2-7; possibly TRBD1 for D (6 bases). The V and J ends lost 2 bases and 1 base respectively, with 15 bases between them. Per germline, CDR1 MNHNY and CDR2 SVGAGI (reference sequence). This CDR3 is 16 amino acids long. CDR3 coding DNA: TGTGCCAGCAGTTACGGCGCAGGGGAATTTTCCTACGAGCAGTACTTC. Its translation: CASSYGAGEFSYEQYF.

The genes are TRBV11-3 and TRBJ2-1; 11 bases fit TRBD1. J gave up 3 bases and V 3 bases, and 4 bases lay outside the gene matches. The germline gives CDR1 SGHNT, CDR2 YENEEA. The CDR3 spans 16 residues. CDR3 in amino acids: CASSFAGTGGYNEQFF. The CDR3 bases are TGTGCCAGCAGCTTTGCCGGGACAGGGGGCTACAATGAGCAGTTCTTC.

The genes are TRBV7-2 and TRBJ2-1; TRBD1 is a possible D gene (5 bases). The CDR3 spans 15 residues. The germline V gene encodes CDR1 SGHTA and CDR2 FQGNSA. The germline V and J ends were trimmed by 1 base and 6 bases, with 13 bases remaining between them. The CDR3 DNA reads as TGTGCCAGCAGCTTAGAGGCCAGGGTAGGCAATGAGCAGTTCTTC. Its translation: CASSLEARVGNEQFF.

The chain carries TRBV25-1 and TRBJ2-2; 7 bases map to TRBD2. With V trimmed by 4 bases and J by 1 base, 6 bases remained unmatched. Germline V gene sequence: CDR1 MGHDK, CDR2 SYGVNS. CDR3 length: 16 residues. The CDR3 DNA is TGTGCCAGCAGTGGGGAGGGGCCAAGGAACACCGGGGAGCTGTTTTTT. Translating it yields CASSGEGPRNTGELFF.

In its sample, this clone was seen a few times. The V call is TRBV6-1, the J call TRBJ2-4; the match to TRBD1 covers 8 bases. Germline values: CDR1 MNHNS, CDR2 SASEGT. The CDR3 consists of 14 residues. With V trimmed by 5 bases and J by 8 bases, 8 bases remained unmatched. CDR3 loop: CASSLSGGGHIQYF. In nucleotides, the CDR3 is TGTGCCAGCAGTCTATCAGGGGGCGGGCACATTCAGTACTTC.

This clone was seen a single time. This chain uses TRBV7-9 with TRBJ2-5; TRBD1 agrees at 7 bases. The J call may be wrong; the DNA end is better matched by TRBJ2-7. This CDR3 is built from 15 residues. Germline V gene data show CDR1 as SEHNR and CDR2 as FQNEAQ (reference sequence). CDR3 DNA: TGTGCCAGCAGCTTAGCGGAACAGGGGTTCCACGAGCAGTACTTC. This encodes CASSLAEQGFHEQYF.

This chain connects TRBV27 to TRBJ1-5; TRBD1 aligns across 7 bases. Germline V gene lookup returns CDR1 MNHEY and CDR2 SMNVEV (reference sequence). V shed 6 bases and J 7 bases; nucleotides not matched to a gene: 6. CDR3 length equals 13 residues. This chain's CDR3 is CASRTGVGQPQHF. The DNA for the CDR3 is TGTGCCAGCAGAACAGGGGTGGGCCAGCCCCAGCATTTT.

The chain has TRBV4-2 and TRBJ2-7, with TRBD2 matching over 9 bases. The ends lost 1 base at V and 0 bases at J; junction bases unmatched: 4. Per the germline V gene, CDR1 is LGHNA and CDR2 is YNFKEQ. This CDR3 is built from 16 residues. CDR3 amino acids: CASSQVASGVSYEQYF. The CDR3 DNA reads TGTGCCAGCAGCCAAGTGGCTAGCGGGGTCTCCTACGAGCAGTACTTC.

The V and J genes are TRBV5-6 and TRBJ1-3; possibly TRBD1 for D (6 bases). This CDR3 comprises 13 residues. Trimming stripped 5 bases from V and 2 bases from J, with 8 bases between. Germline values: CDR1 SGHDT, CDR2 YYEEEE. CDR3 bases: TGTGCCAGCAGGCCAGGGGCTGGAAACACCATATATTTT. Amino acids: CASRPGAGNTIYF.

The chain has TRBV6-1 and TRBJ2-3; D is possibly TRBD1 (6 bases). The CDR3 runs to 14 residues. CDR1 is MNHNS and CDR2 is SASEGT in the germline V gene. The V gene lost 7 bases and the J gene lost 0 bases, with 11 bases spanning the gap. CDR3 DNA sequence: TGTGCCAGCAATACACAGGGCAGCACAGATACGCAGTATTTT. Protein sequence: CASNTQGSTDTQYF.

The chain is built from TRBV28 and TRBJ1-1; 11 nucleotides match TRBD1. Per germline, CDR1 MDHEN and CDR2 SYDVKM. V lost 6 bases and J lost 1; bases outside the gene matches: 10. This CDR3 is 17 amino acids long. DNA of the CDR3: TGTGCCAGCAGAGGTACCGGACAGGGGGCTAGGAACACTGAAGCTTTCTTT. This encodes CASRGTGQGARNTEAFF.

This clone turned up a few times. The chain joins TRBV29-1 to TRBJ1-1; tentative D call: TRBD1 (5 bases). Trimming shortened V by 3 bases and J by 6 bases, and 11 bases separated the two germline ends. Per the germline V gene, CDR1 is SQVTM and CDR2 is ANQGSEA. This CDR3 region has 12 residues. The CDR3 spells CSVDRVGAEAFF. The CDR3, as DNA: TGCAGCGTTGACAGGGTAGGCGCTGAAGCTTTCTTT.

The rearrangement uses TRBV18 and TRBJ2-1, with a tentative D call TRBD2 (5 bases). The CDR3 loop spans 14 amino acids. Trimming removed 3 bases at V and 7 bases at J, with 13 bases between. Germline V gives CDR1 KGHSH, CDR2 LQKENI. The CDR3 DNA sequence: TGTGCCAGCTCACCTTTGAGGGTACCGAATGAGCAGTTCTTC. Its translation is CASSPLRVPNEQFF. The full variable domain, with the rest looked up from reference TRBV18 and TRBJ2-1, is NAGVMQNPRHLVRRRGQEARLRCSPMKGHSHVYWYRQLPEEGLKFMVYLQKENIIDESGMPKERFSAEFPKEGPSILRIQQVVRGDSAAYFCASSPLRVPNEQFFGPGTRLTVL.

The gene calls are TRBV30 and TRBJ2-7; 10 bases align to TRBD2. V lost 3 bases, J lost 9 bases, and 8 bases stayed unmatched. CDR3 size: 13 residues. From germline, CDR1 is GTSNPN and CDR2 SVGIG (reference sequence). CDR3 amino acids: CAWRSSGSPVQYF. DNA of the CDR3: TGTGCCTGGAGGTCTAGCGGGAGTCCCGTGCAGTACTTC.